This T cell receptor (beta chain) was sequenced for a study of cytomegalovirus exposure and HLA in healthy donors. Whole-study context: From about 170 million T cells, an earlier analysis saw 117 million unique TCR beta sequences. HLA-typed donors were the source of approximately 85 million unique TCRs, which an early data release held. Study-wide points: As a later analysis showed, a missense DCLRE1C variant was linked to trimming of TCR beta V- and J-genes.

Use of 60 Vbeta and 13 Jbeta primers characterized the PCR. The repertoire was sequenced with immunoSEQ multiplex PCR; TCRdb's copy has only in-frame clones and lacks some. The sample has hundreds of thousands of clones, about 85% seen once. With regard to this clone: Its antigen remains unknown.

Trimming shortened V by 7 bases and J by 3 bases, and 15 bases separated the two germline ends. This CDR3 has 13 amino acids. CDR1 is GTSNPN and CDR2 is SVGIG in the germline V gene (reference sequence). The sequenced sample was PBMCs. The clonotype originates from a girl aged 2 to 10 in good health and CMV-seronegative. The rearrangement links TRBV30 to TRBJ1-2; perhaps TRBD1 as D (5 bases). Here the CDR3 reads CAFNGGGHYGYTF. DNA for the CDR3: TGTGCCTTTAACGGGGGTGGCCACTATGGCTACACCTTC.